The clone carrying this TCR beta chain was counted between two and nine times. The antigen remains unidentified. This specimen belongs to a study of T cells in Graves' hyperthyroidism and ophthalmopathy. Whole-study findings and limits: Patients with ophthalmopathy were separated from those with stable hyperthyroidism by a 13 V-J model. Most thyroid clonotypes that were expanded above 0.001 also turned up in blood.

Amplified regions were TCR beta CDR3 sequences from RNA transcripts. The HTBI primer set was used in a first-round RT-PCR of the TCR CDR3. TCRdb passed the multiplex PCR reads through MiXCR, listing each CDR3 protein once. The repertoire has about 250,000 distinct CDR3 sequences, around 20% of them found once; the top ten carry under 65%. Active moderate-to-severe ophthalmopathy, Clinical Activity Score at least 3, NOSPECS at least 4, under 3 months' duration. Patients having uncontrolled infection, another autoimmune disease, pregnancy or lactation were not included. Germline V lookup: CDR1 DFQATT, CDR2 SNEGSKA (reference sequence). The V end lost 6 bases, the J end lost 4 bases, and 10 bases lay between the germline ends. The CDR3 runs 11 residues.

The rearrangement joins TRBV20-1 to TRBJ2-7; tentatively, D is TRBD1 (5 bases). The specimen was blood. The receptor's source is a man aged 30-40 years with Graves' ophthalmopathy. This CDR3 reads CSAETVYEQYF. CDR3 sequence (DNA): TGCAGTGCAGAGACAGTTTACGAGCAGTACTTC.